This T cell receptor (beta chain) was sequenced for a study of blood T cell repertoires in COVID-19. Study at large: From the United States, Italy and Spain came samples of acute and convalescent COVID-19. PBMCs, B-cell-depleted T cells, or T cells provided the cDNA or gDNA that made up the material.

This CDR3 is built from 14 residues. Between the trimmed V and J ends, which lost 4 bases and 4 bases, there was a span of 13 bases. From germline, CDR1 is SGHTA and CDR2 FQGNSA. Measured with immunoSEQ multiplex PCR; TCRdb has only the in-frame clones, and not every one. The data show more than 110,000 clones, around three quarters seen once. Sequences were obtained from peripheral blood. The sequence came from a man aged 60 to 75 with acute or convalescent COVID-19. The chain carries TRBV7-2 and TRBJ1-1, with a tentative D call TRBD1 (6 bases). The CDR3 spells CASSSYREGTEAFF. DNA of the CDR3: TGTGCCAGCAGCTCTTACAGGGAGGGCACTGAAGCTTTCTTT.